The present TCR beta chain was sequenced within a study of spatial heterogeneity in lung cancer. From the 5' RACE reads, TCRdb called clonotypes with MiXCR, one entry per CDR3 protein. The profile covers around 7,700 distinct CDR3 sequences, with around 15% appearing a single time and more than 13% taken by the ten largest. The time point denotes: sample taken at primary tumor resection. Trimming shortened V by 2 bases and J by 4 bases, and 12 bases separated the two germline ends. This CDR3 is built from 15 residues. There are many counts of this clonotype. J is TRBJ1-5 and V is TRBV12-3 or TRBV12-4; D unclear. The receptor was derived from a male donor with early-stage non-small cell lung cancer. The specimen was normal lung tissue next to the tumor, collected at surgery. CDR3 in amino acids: CASSLRPGGNQPQHF. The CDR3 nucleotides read TGTGCCAGCAGTTTACGGCCCGGAGGGAATCAGCCCCAGCATTTT.